This entry is about one TCR beta chain. The data derive from a study of blood T cell repertoires in COVID-19. Study background: The samples span acute and convalescent COVID-19 from the United States, Italy and Spain. T cells, B-cell-depleted T cells, or PBMCs supplied cDNA or gDNA.

In Seattle, patients joined the study during active infection and were tracked longitudinally. CDR1 is MNHEY and CDR2 is SVGEGT in the germline V gene. The CDR3 runs 15 residues. V dropped 6 bases and J dropped 8; count of bases not matched to a gene: 16. In the original analysis: Nucleated cell counts were estimated from reference gene primer amplification. Profiling relied on immunoSEQ multiplex PCR, and the TCRdb table lists in-frame clones only, not all of them. For V, J and clone size, that table is used; D and trimming come from the DNA. The sample lists some 200,000 clones; around 94% were seen once.

Sequencing was done on a sample of peripheral blood. The TCR was taken from a man aged 30 to 39 with COVID-19, enrolled during active disease. V usage is TRBV6-2 or TRBV6-3 and J usage is TRBJ2-7; 7 bases agree with TRBD2. The CDR3 protein is CASSFLAEVGLKQYF. CDR3 in DNA: TGTGCCAGCAGCTTCCTAGCGGAGGTCGGGTTGAAGCAGTACTTC.